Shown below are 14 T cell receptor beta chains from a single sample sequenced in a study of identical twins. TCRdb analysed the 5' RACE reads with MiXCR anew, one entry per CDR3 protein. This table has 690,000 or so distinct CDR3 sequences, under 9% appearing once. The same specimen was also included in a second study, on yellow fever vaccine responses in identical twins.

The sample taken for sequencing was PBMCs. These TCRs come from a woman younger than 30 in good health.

CDR3 nucleotides: TGTGCCAGCAGTTTACGGGGACAGATCGAAACCTATGGCTACACCTTC. It codes for CASSLRGQIETYGYTF. The chain combines TRBV12-3 or TRBV12-4 with TRBJ1-2; 7 bases align to TRBD1. This CDR3 comprises 16 residues. The ends lost 2 bases at V and 4 bases at J; junction bases unmatched: 10.

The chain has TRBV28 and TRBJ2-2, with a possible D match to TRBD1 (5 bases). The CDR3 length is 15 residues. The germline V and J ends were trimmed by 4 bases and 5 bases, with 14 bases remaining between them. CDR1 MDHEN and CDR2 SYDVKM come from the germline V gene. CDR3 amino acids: CASSYSQGRTGELFF. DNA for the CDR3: TGTGCCAGCAGTTACTCCCAGGGTAGGACCGGGGAGCTGTTTTTT. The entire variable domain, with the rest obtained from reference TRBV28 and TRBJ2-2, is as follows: DVKVTQSSRYLVKRTGEKVFLECVQDMDHENMFWYRQDPGLGLRLIYFSYDVKMKEKGDIPEGYSVSREKKERFSLILESASTNQTSMYLCASSYSQGRTGELFFGEGSRLTVL.

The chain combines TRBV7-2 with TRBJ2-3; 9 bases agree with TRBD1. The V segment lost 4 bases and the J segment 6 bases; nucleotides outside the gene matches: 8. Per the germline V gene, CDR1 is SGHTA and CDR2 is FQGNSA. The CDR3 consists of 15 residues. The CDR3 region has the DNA TGTGCCAGCAGCTCCATCAGGACAGGGGCTGATACGCAGTATTTT. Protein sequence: CASSSIRTGADTQYF.

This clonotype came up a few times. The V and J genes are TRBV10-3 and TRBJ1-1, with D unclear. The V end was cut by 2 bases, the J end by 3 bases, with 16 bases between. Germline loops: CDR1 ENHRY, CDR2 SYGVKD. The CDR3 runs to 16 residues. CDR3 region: CAISEGRIERDTEAFF. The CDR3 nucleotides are TGTGCCATCAGTGAGGGCCGGATAGAGAGGGACACTGAAGCTTTCTTT.

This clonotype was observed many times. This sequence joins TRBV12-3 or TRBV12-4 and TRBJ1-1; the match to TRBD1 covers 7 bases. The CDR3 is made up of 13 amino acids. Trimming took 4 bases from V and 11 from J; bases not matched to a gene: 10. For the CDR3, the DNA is TGTGCCAGCAGTTACCGGGACAGAGGTAGGGCTTTCTTT. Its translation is CASSYRDRGRAFF.

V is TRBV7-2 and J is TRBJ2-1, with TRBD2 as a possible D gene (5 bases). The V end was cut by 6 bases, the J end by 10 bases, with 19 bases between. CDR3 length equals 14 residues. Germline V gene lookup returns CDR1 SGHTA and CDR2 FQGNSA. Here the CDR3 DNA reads TGTGCCAGCAGAGACCGGGAAATAAGGGTAGAGCAGTTCTTC. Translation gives CASRDREIRVEQFF.

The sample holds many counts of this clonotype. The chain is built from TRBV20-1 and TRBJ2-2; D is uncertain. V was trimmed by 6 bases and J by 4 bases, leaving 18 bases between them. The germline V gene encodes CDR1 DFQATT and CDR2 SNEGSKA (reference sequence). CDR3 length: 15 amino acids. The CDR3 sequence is CSAVQGSPGTGELFF. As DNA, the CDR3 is TGCAGTGCCGTACAAGGTAGCCCAGGCACCGGGGAGCTGTTTTTT.

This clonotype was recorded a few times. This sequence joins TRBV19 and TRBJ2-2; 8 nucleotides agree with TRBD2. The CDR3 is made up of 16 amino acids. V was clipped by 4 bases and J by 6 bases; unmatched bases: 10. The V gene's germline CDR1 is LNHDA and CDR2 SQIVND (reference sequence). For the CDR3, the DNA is TGTGCCAGTAGTAGTGCTGGCGGGAGGTTCGCCGGGGAGCTGTTTTTT. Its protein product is CASSSAGGRFAGELFF.

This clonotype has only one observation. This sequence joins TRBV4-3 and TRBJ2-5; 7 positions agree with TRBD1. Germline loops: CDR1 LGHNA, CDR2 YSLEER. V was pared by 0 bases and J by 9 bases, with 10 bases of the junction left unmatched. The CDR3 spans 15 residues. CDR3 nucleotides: TGCGCCAGCAGCCAAGATCGGTTATTGAGGGGGCCCCAGTACTTC. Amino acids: CASSQDRLLRGPQYF.

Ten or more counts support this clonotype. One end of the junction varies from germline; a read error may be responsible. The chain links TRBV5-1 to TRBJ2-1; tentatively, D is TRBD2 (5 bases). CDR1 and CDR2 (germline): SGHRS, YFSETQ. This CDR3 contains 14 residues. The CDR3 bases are TGTGCCAGCAGCTTACGGGACTCCTACAATGAGCAGTTCTTC. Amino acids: CASSLRDSYNEQFF.

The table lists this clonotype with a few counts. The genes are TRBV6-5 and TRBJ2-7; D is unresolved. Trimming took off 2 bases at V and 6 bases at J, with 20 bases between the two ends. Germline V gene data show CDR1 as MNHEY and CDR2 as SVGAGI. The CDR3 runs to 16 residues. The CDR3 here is CASSYRIAPFPSEQYF. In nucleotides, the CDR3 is TGTGCCAGCAGTTACCGGATCGCTCCCTTTCCTTCCGAGCAGTACTTC.

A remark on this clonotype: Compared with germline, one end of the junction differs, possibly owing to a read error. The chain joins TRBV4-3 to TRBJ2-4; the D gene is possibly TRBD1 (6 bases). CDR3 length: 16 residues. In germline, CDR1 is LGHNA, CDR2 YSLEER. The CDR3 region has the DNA TGCGCCAGCAGCCAAGAGATTGGGGGCGCCATAAACATTCAGTACTTC. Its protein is CASSQEIGGAINIQYF.

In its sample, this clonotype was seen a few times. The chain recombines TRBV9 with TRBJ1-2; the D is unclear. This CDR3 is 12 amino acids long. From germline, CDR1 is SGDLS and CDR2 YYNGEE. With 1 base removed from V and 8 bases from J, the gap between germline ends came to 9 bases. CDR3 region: CASSVRSGGYTF. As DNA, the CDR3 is TGTGCCAGCAGCGTAAGGTCTGGAGGCTACACCTTC.

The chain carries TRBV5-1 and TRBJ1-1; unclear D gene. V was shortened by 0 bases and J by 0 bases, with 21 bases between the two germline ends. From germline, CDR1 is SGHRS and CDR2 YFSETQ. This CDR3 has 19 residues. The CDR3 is CASSLVGRVYAGVNTEAFF. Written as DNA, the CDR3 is TGCGCCAGCAGCTTGGTGGGGAGAGTTTATGCGGGAGTGAACACTGAAGCTTTCTTT.